A single sample gave rise to the 26 T cell receptor beta chains below, sequenced in a study of blood T cell repertoires in COVID-19. The data were produced by immunoSEQ multiplex PCR, yet TCRdb's version contains in-frame clones alone and is incomplete. This sample has roughly 160,000 clones; around 84% occur once, and the top ten carry under 6.5%. Sequencing used peripheral blood. The receptors derive from a woman in her 50s with COVID-19, enrolled during active disease.

The chain is built from TRBV15 and TRBJ2-4; the match to TRBD2 covers 10 bases. After removal of 0 bases from V and 8 bases from J, the junction contained 4 bases not matched to a gene. In germline, CDR1 is LNHNV, CDR2 YYDKDF (reference sequence). CDR3 size: 15 residues. The chain's CDR3 is CATSRDPAGGDIQYF. As DNA, the CDR3 is TGTGCCACCAGCAGAGATCCAGCGGGGGGGGACATTCAGTACTTC. Using reference TRBV15 and TRBJ2-4 for the parts outside the CDR3, the full variable domain is DAMVIQNPRYQVTQFGKPVTLSCSQTLNHNVMYWYQQKSSQAPKLLFHYYDKDFNNEADTPDNFQSRRPNTSFCFLDIRSPGLGDTAMYLCATSRDPAGGDIQYFGAGTRLSVL.

V usage is TRBV2 and J usage is TRBJ2-2, with 14 bases fitting TRBD2. Germline values: CDR1 SNHLY, CDR2 FYNNEI. V lost 5 bases, J lost 6 bases, and 8 bases stayed unmatched. The CDR3 totals 17 residues. Here the CDR3 DNA reads TGTGCCAGCAGTTCCCGACTAGCGGGGGGGCTACCCGGGGAGCTGTTTTTT. Its protein product is CASSSRLAGGLPGELFF.

The V gene is TRBV5-1, the J gene TRBJ1-2; D unresolved. V was clipped by 5 bases and J by 8 bases, with 4 bases between them. The germline gives CDR1 SGHRS, CDR2 YFSETQ. The CDR3 has 9 amino acids. CDR3 sequence: CASSRGYTF. CDR3 sequence (DNA): TGCGCCAGCAGTAGAGGCTACACCTTC.

V usage is TRBV7-9 and J usage is TRBJ2-7; 11 nucleotides agree with TRBD2. The CDR3 totals 16 residues. The germline V gene has CDR1 SEHNR and CDR2 FQNEAQ (reference sequence). V lost 5 bases to trimming and J lost 3 bases; unmatched junction nucleotides: 9. CDR3 sequence (DNA): TGTGCCAGCAGCCACGTTACTAGCGGGGGCAACTACGAGCAGTACTTC. This translates into CASSHVTSGGNYEQYF. The full variable domain, completed using reference TRBV7-9 and TRBJ2-7, is DTGVSQNPRHKITKRGQNVTFRCDPISEHNRLYWYRQTLGQGPEFLTYFQNEAQLEKSRLLSDRFSAERPKGSFSTLEIQRTEQGDSAMYLCASSHVTSGGNYEQYFGPGTRLTVT.

The V gene is TRBV25-1, the J gene TRBJ1-4; D unclear. This CDR3 comprises 15 residues. Germline-derived CDR1 and CDR2 are MGHDK and SYGVNS. V gave up 1 base and J gave up 6 bases, with 12 bases separating them. CDR3 bases: TGTGCCAGCAGTGAATTTAGGCAGCGGGATGAAAAACTGTTTTTT. Its translation: CASSEFRQRDEKLFF.

A single count supports this clone. The chain has TRBV2 and TRBJ1-5; no definite D call. This CDR3 has 17 residues. Germline V gene lookup returns CDR1 SNHLY and CDR2 FYNNEI. V was trimmed by 0 bases and J by 7 bases, leaving 19 bases between them. CDR3 DNA: TGTGCCAGCAGTGAAGCGCTTCGGACCTGGAGAGGGCAGCCCCAGCATTTT. Its translation is CASSEALRTWRGQPQHF. Using reference TRBV2 and TRBJ1-5 for the parts outside the CDR3, the full variable domain is EPEVTQTPSHQVTQMGQEVILRCVPISNHLYFYWYRQILGQKVEFLVSFYNNEISEKSEIFDDQFSVERPDGSNFTLKIRSTKLEDSAMYFCASSEALRTWRGQPQHFGDGTRLSIL.

This clone was counted between two and nine times. The rearrangement joins TRBV28 to TRBJ1-6; possibly TRBD1 for D (6 bases). Per germline, CDR1 MDHEN and CDR2 SYDVKM. V was clipped by 6 bases and J by 5 bases, with 14 bases between them. The CDR3 has 15 amino acids. In DNA, the CDR3 is TGTGCCAGCAGCATCGGCCAGGGGAATAATTCACCCCTCCACTTT. It yields the protein CASSIGQGNNSPLHF.

The chain is built from TRBV5-1 and TRBJ2-5, with TRBD2 matching 10 bases. CDR3 length equals 13 residues. J gave up 5 bases and V 4 bases, and 2 bases lay outside the gene matches. Germline V lookup: CDR1 SGHRS, CDR2 YFSETQ. DNA for the CDR3: TGCGCCAGCAGCCGGACTAGCGGCGAGACCCAGTACTTC. This encodes CASSRTSGETQYF.

This sequence joins TRBV4-1 and TRBJ1-4; D remains unclear. The V gene lost 1 base and the J gene lost 6 bases, with 12 bases spanning the gap. CDR3 size: 15 residues. Germline-derived CDR1 and CDR2 are MGHRA and YSYEKL. CDR3: CASSQGFGFDEKLFF. DNA of the CDR3: TGCGCCAGCAGCCAAGGTTTCGGTTTCGATGAAAAACTGTTTTTT.

The chain recombines TRBV2 with TRBJ2-3; 9 bases line up with TRBD1. This CDR3 has 15 amino acids. Germline assignment: CDR1 SNHLY and CDR2 FYNNEI. J lost 2 bases, V lost 6 bases, and 6 bases had no gene match. The CDR3 region is CASSTGTGNTDTQYF. The CDR3 coding sequence is TGTGCCAGCAGCACCGGGACAGGGAACACAGATACGCAGTATTTT.

V usage is TRBV18 and J usage is TRBJ1-1, with D possibly being TRBD1 (6 bases). Germline CDR1 reads KGHSH; CDR2 reads LQKENI. With 2 bases removed from V and 4 bases from J, the gap between germline ends came to 11 bases. The CDR3 has 14 amino acids. The chain's CDR3 is CASSPDQGSTEAFF. CDR3 bases: TGTGCCAGCTCACCAGATCAGGGGTCCACTGAAGCTTTCTTT.

This clone was seen just once. This chain uses TRBV12-5 with TRBJ1-2, with unresolved D. The CDR3 contains 14 residues. From germline, CDR1 is LGHNT and CDR2 FRNRAP. The V and J ends lost 2 bases and 4 bases respectively, with 11 bases between them. In nucleotides, the CDR3 is TGTGCTAGTGGTTTGTCCCCAGCGGTCTATGGCTACACCTTC. This codes for CASGLSPAVYGYTF.

The rearrangement joins TRBV2 to TRBJ2-7; TRBD1 is a possible D gene (5 bases). CDR1 SNHLY and CDR2 FYNNEI come from the germline V gene. Trimming cost V 6 bases and J 2 bases, with 17 bases left between them. The CDR3 runs to 15 residues. This chain's CDR3 is CASRQDSVPTYEQYF. The CDR3, as DNA: TGTGCCAGCAGGCAAGACAGCGTCCCTACCTACGAGCAGTACTTC.

This sequence joins TRBV9 and TRBJ1-2; TRBD1 is a possible D gene (6 bases). V was shortened by 3 bases and J by 7 bases, with 16 bases between the two germline ends. CDR3 length: 14 amino acids. Germline CDR1 SGDLS, CDR2 YYNGEE. CDR3 in amino acids: CASSEGRGGVGYTF. The CDR3 region has the DNA TGTGCCAGCAGCGAGGGCCGGGGGGGCGTTGGCTACACCTTC.

The chain recombines TRBV5-4 with TRBJ2-7; 7 bases map to TRBD1. The CDR3 covers 13 residues. CDR1 and CDR2 (germline): SGHNT, YYREEE (reference sequence). Trimming removed 3 bases from V and 1 base from J; junction bases left unmatched: 1. This chain's CDR3 is CASSSGQSYEQYF. CDR3 coding DNA: TGTGCCAGCAGCTCGGGACAGTCCTACGAGCAGTACTTC.

This chain joins TRBV7-3 and TRBJ2-5; 9 bases are a match to TRBD2. In germline, CDR1 is SGHTA, CDR2 FQGTGA. The CDR3 totals 15 residues. V lost 3 bases and J lost 1; bases outside the gene matches: 3. The CDR3 sequence: CASSFGLAIQETQYF. DNA for the CDR3: TGTGCCAGCAGCTTCGGACTAGCGATCCAAGAGACCCAGTACTTC.

This chain joins TRBV6-1 and TRBJ1-2; D remains ambiguous. CDR1 is MNHNS, CDR2 SASEGT, per germline. This CDR3 is 12 amino acids long. Between the trimmed V and J ends, which lost 3 bases and 4 bases, there was a span of 6 bases. In nucleotides, the CDR3 is TGTGCCAGCAGTGAGGAGGGCTATGGCTACACCTTC. This gives the protein CASSEEGYGYTF.

The chain is built from TRBV29-1 and TRBJ1-1, with D tentatively TRBD1 (5 bases). The CDR3 runs to 14 residues. V was shortened by 6 bases and J by 6 bases, with 20 bases between the two germline ends. Germline loops: CDR1 SQVTM, CDR2 ANQGSEA. This CDR3 is CSVIQLRETAEAFF. CDR3 sequence (DNA): TGCAGCGTAATACAACTCAGGGAAACCGCTGAAGCTTTCTTT.

The chain couples TRBV2 to TRBJ2-3; TRBD1 is a possible D gene (5 bases). Germline CDR1 reads SNHLY; CDR2 reads FYNNEI. CDR3 length: 13 residues. Trimming cost V 5 bases and J 0 bases, with 6 bases left between them. CDR3 DNA: TGTGCCAGCAGTCAGGGTAGCACAGATACGCAGTATTTT. Its translation is CASSQGSTDTQYF. Looking up the rest from reference TRBV2 and TRBJ2-3 gives the full variable domain: EPEVTQTPSHQVTQMGQEVILRCVPISNHLYFYWYRQILGQKVEFLVSFYNNEISEKSEIFDDQFSVERPDGSNFTLKIRSTKLEDSAMYFCASSQGSTDTQYFGPGTRLTVL.

This clone was seen a handful of times. The chain is built from TRBV25-1 and TRBJ2-5; tentative D call: TRBD1 (5 bases). Germline CDR1 MGHDK, CDR2 SYGVNS. V gave up 5 bases and J gave up 0 bases, with 10 bases separating them. The CDR3 totals 14 residues. CDR3 region: CASSSTGDQETQYF. In DNA, the CDR3 is TGTGCCAGCAGTAGCACAGGAGACCAAGAGACCCAGTACTTC.

The rearrangement uses TRBV10-3 and TRBJ2-3; 9 bases line up with TRBD2. Germline loops: CDR1 ENHRY, CDR2 SYGVKD. V lost 6 bases and J lost 5; bases outside the gene matches: 9. This CDR3 is 15 amino acids long. The CDR3 DNA follows: TGTGCCATCAGCCCTGTAGCGGGGGCGAGAGATACGCAGTATTTT. Translating it yields CAISPVAGARDTQYF.

The chain recombines TRBV6-2 or TRBV6-3 with TRBJ1-2; TRBD1 matches at 8 bases. CDR1 and CDR2 from the germline V gene are MNHEY and SVGEGT. This CDR3 has 14 residues. V lost 5 bases and J lost 8; bases outside the gene matches: 10. For the CDR3, the DNA is TGTGCCAGCAGTGGCTTAGGGACAGGCAACGGCTACACCTTC. It is translated as CASSGLGTGNGYTF.

V gene TRBV6-2 or TRBV6-3 combines with J gene TRBJ1-5, with a possible D match to TRBD1 (6 bases). The CDR3 is made up of 14 amino acids. Germline-derived CDR1 and CDR2 are MNHEY and SVGEGT. V lost 5 bases, J lost 7 bases, and 15 bases lay in between. DNA of the CDR3: TGTGCCAGCAGTGGAAACAGGGTCGGCCAGCCCCAGCATTTT. Its protein product is CASSGNRVGQPQHF.

The genes are TRBV4-1 and TRBJ1-6; 7 bases line up with TRBD1. There are 15 residues in the CDR3. Germline V CDR1 and CDR2: MGHRA, YSYEKL. V trimming: 0 bases; J trimming: 7 bases; junction bases outside the gene matches: 3. In nucleotides, the CDR3 is TGCGCCAGCAGCCAAGAGCCAGGGGGGAATTCACCCCTCCACTTT. It specifies CASSQEPGGNSPLHF.

V usage is TRBV6-2 or TRBV6-3 and J usage is TRBJ2-7; perhaps TRBD2 as D (5 bases). Trimming removed 3 bases at V and 1 base at J, with 7 bases between. Germline-derived CDR1 and CDR2 are MNHEY and SVGEGT. This CDR3 has 13 amino acids. CDR3 sequence: CASSYAGSYEQYF. The CDR3 bases are TGTGCCAGCAGTTATGCGGGTTCCTACGAGCAGTACTTC.

The V gene is TRBV12-3 or TRBV12-4, the J gene TRBJ2-7, with 7 bases that match TRBD2. Trimming at V came to 10 bases and at J to 4 bases, leaving 10 bases not matched to a gene. The CDR3 extends over 13 amino acids. The CDR3 sequence: CATTPAGRYEQYF. As DNA, the CDR3 is TGTGCCACCACCCCAGCGGGGAGGTACGAGCAGTACTTC.